Listed below are T cell receptor beta chains from one sample, sequenced in a study of blood T cell repertoires in COVID-19. The data were produced by immunoSEQ multiplex PCR, yet TCRdb's version contains in-frame clones alone and is incomplete. The sample holds about 150,000 clones; roughly four fifths are singletons and the top ten take around 7.8%. Sequencing input: PBMCs or T cells enriched from blood (not recorded which). The source of these receptors is a man aged 50-59 years who had recovered from COVID-19. Both conserved end residues are trimmed from each CDR3. D genes are given only for firm matches. Where a row states a size, it is once, few, many or the class of an expanded clone; other rows omit it.

TRBV6-1	TRBD1	16	TRBJ1-5	NA	ASSEGSHRGYSNQPQH
TRBV6-5	TRBD1	12	TRBJ2-7	few	ASSTGTGTYEQY
TRBV3-1/TRBV3-2	NA	11	TRBJ1-1	few	ASSQDLLSEAF
TRBV18	TRBD2	14	TRBJ2-3	NA	ASSPVSGGVTDTQY
TRBV7-2	TRBD1	16	TRBJ1-2	few	ASSFRHDAGQGPYGYT
TRBV4-2	NA	13	TRBJ2-5	few	ASSQLASDQETQY
TRBV27	TRBD1	14	TRBJ2-1	few	ASSTGGTGFNDEQF
TRBV6-7	TRBD1	12	TRBJ1-4	NA	ASSPTGFSEKLF
TRBV7-3	TRBD2	16	TRBJ2-1	NA	ASSLGQGTSGFYNEQF
TRBV7-8	NA	13	TRBJ1-5	NA	ASSSRQFPNQPQH
TRBV6-5	NA	14	TRBJ2-1	NA	ASSYSRTITYNEQF
TRBV3-1/TRBV3-2	TRBD2	13	TRBJ2-7	NA	ASSPPHSGGYEQY
TRBV7-2	NA	13	TRBJ1-5	NA	ASSLVGGLNQPQH
TRBV15	TRBD1	13	TRBJ1-1	NA	ATRGLQGPNTEAF
TRBV18	NA	12	TRBJ1-1	NA	ASSEGTEGTEAF
TRBV11-3	NA	13	TRBJ2-5	NA	ASSFRDSRKETQY
TRBV9	NA	11	TRBJ2-2	NA	ASSVLPAGELF
TRBV7-2	TRBD2	13	TRBJ2-7	NA	ASSALVSGGQRQY
TRBV6-5	NA	11	TRBJ1-5	NA	ASSAQGNQPQH